This T cell receptor beta chain was sequenced during a study of blood T cells in healthy people across ages. Notes on the study in general: A roughly linear age-dependent decrease characterized TCR beta diversity per million T cells.

Next came a second PCR, run for about 6 to 11 cycles, which used a sample-barcoded 5' primer along with a J-beta primer mix. One entry per CDR3 protein results from TCRdb running MiXCR on the 5' RACE reads. The table records about 1.7 million distinct CDR3 sequences, about 30% of them present only once. This clonotype turned up a few times. The antigen remains unidentified. The V and J ends lost 2 bases and 5 bases respectively, with 10 bases between them. Germline lookup yields CDR1 SGHTA and CDR2 FQGTGA. This CDR3 is 14 amino acids long. The chain is built from TRBV7-3 and TRBJ2-1, with a weak D call TRBD2 (6 bases). The TCR comes from a woman aged 25-40 years in good health. Sequenced: blood. CDR3 residues: CASSLAGIHNEQFF. The CDR3 DNA follows: TGTGCCAGCAGCTTAGCGGGGATTCACAATGAGCAGTTCTTC.